Sequencing of this TCR beta chain was carried out in a study of blood T cells in healthy people across ages. For the second PCR, which ran for about 6 to 11 cycles, a sample-barcoded 5' primer and a J-beta primer mix were used. MiXCR, run by TCRdb on the 5' RACE reads, gives a single entry per CDR3 protein. The sample includes about 780,000 distinct CDR3 sequences, roughly 26% of them seen just once. These sequences were also reported in another study, on T cells of mothers and their children.

This clonotype originated in a boy between 10 and 17 years old in good health. The sample taken for sequencing was blood.

As DNA, the CDR3 is TGTGCCAGCAGCCAAGGGAGCGGGGGCCGTACCGGCAATGAGCAGTTCTTC. Its protein product is CASSQGSGGRTGNEQFF. This chain links TRBV4-2 with TRBJ2-5; 8 bases are a match to TRBD2. The J call may be in error: the DNA end matches TRBJ2-1 better. This CDR3 has 17 residues. Germline CDR1 reads LGHNA; CDR2 reads YNFKEQ.